The clone carrying this T cell receptor (beta chain) came up a few times. Each single cDNA molecule received a unique molecular identifier. Each CDR3 protein is one row after TCRdb ran MiXCR on the 5' RACE reads. The data show 70,000 or so distinct CDR3 sequences, 10% seen once. The data originate from a study of early T cells in non-severe SARS-CoV-2 infection. CDR3 length equals 15 residues. V lost 4 bases and J lost 4; bases outside the gene matches: 6. Looked up from germline, CDR1 is SGHRS and CDR2 is YFSETQ. The specimen was whole blood, collected at baseline. The V call is TRBV5-1, the J call TRBJ2-2; 8 bases fit TRBD2. This receptor was taken from an adult who was a healthcare worker with PCR-confirmed SARS-CoV-2 infection or an uninfected control (not recorded which). The CDR3 coding sequence is TGCGCCAGCAGCCTGGGACTAGACGCCACCGGGGAGCTGTTTTTT. Protein: CASSLGLDATGELFF.